This T cell receptor (beta chain) was sequenced in a study of early T cells in non-severe SARS-CoV-2 infection. The CDR3 length is 12 residues. CDR1 is KGHSH and CDR2 is LQKENI in the germline V gene. V shed 2 bases, J shed 9 bases, and the junction held 1 base outside the gene matches. This clonotype appeared a few times. Individual cDNA molecules received unique molecular identifiers. TCRdb reprocessed the 5' RACE reads via MiXCR and lists one record per CDR3 protein. The table has just under 60,000 distinct CDR3 sequences, around 9.3% seen once. The clonotype originates from an adult who was a healthcare worker with PCR-confirmed SARS-CoV-2 infection or an uninfected control (not recorded which). Material: whole blood. The V gene is TRBV18, the J gene TRBJ2-1, with TRBD2 identical over 7 bases. In DNA form, the CDR3 reads TGTGCCAGCTCACCAACGGGGGGTGAGCAGTTCTTC. Amino acids: CASSPTGGEQFF.